One sample yielded the 2 T cell receptor beta chains listed below, sequenced in a study of response to subunit inactivated influenza vaccine. MiXCR, run by TCRdb on the RT-PCR reads, gives a single entry per CDR3 protein. The data show about 610,000 distinct CDR3 sequences, with 14% seen just once and approximately 10% held by the top ten. This material consisted of PBMCs from blood, taken 12 days after vaccination. These receptors all stem from a middle-aged man who received an inactivated influenza vaccine.

This clonotype came up a few times. The V gene is TRBV4-1, the J gene TRBJ1-2; D call uncertain. The CDR3 covers 14 residues. V was pared by 0 bases and J by 4 bases, with 9 bases between. Germline V gene sequence: CDR1 MGHRA, CDR2 YSYEKL. The CDR3 DNA is TGCGCCAGCAGCCAAGAGGGAACAGCCTATGGCTACACCTTC. It yields the protein CASSQEGTAYGYTF.

V is TRBV4-1 and J is TRBJ2-2, with 8 bases fitting TRBD2. The CDR3 is made up of 15 amino acids. J was trimmed by 6 bases and V by 3 bases; bases with no gene match: 6. Looked up from germline, CDR1 is MGHRA and CDR2 is YSYEKL. The chain's CDR3 is CASSHLGLAAGELFF. DNA of the CDR3: TGCGCCAGCAGCCATTTAGGACTAGCTGCCGGGGAGCTGTTTTTT.